These 10 T cell receptor beta chains were all obtained from the same sample, sequenced in a study of CXCR3-negative and CXCR3-positive naive CD8 T cells. Findings of the study overall: A higher hydrophobicity marked the TRB CDR3s of CXCR3-positive naive cells versus CXCR3-negative naive cells.

Through 5' RACE with UMI labels, the TRB cDNA libraries were prepared. From the 5' RACE reads, TCRdb lists one entry per CDR3 protein and no DNA. In all, the sample yields about 130,000 distinct CDR3 sequences. No cognate antigen is known for these TCRs. Sequencing was carried out using naive CXCR3+ CD8+ T cells from blood. Subset indicated: CD45RO-CCR7+CD27+CD95- naive CD8+ T cells expressing CXCR3 (TNR3+). The source of these receptors is a human donor in good health. Some clones in this sample may be carry-over from other donors' samples.

The chain couples TRBV20-1 to TRBJ2-1. Germline values: CDR1 DFQATT, CDR2 SNEGSKA (reference sequence). The CDR3 consists of 12 residues. CDR3 region: CSARPGNLGQFF.

The CDR3 protein is CASRGGAAAEAFF. V is TRBV28 and J is TRBJ1-1; no DNA is available, so the TRBD1 call from TCRdb remains unchecked. The CDR3 is made up of 13 amino acids. Germline V CDR1 and CDR2: MDHEN, SYDVKM. The whole variable domain, filled in from reference TRBV28 and TRBJ1-1, reads DVKVTQSSRYLVKRTGEKVFLECVQDMDHENMFWYRQDPGLGLRLIYFSYDVKMKEKGDIPEGYSVSREKKERFSLILESASTNQTSMYLCASRGGAAAEAFFGQGTRLTVV.

This chain uses TRBV27 with TRBJ2-1. The CDR3 extends over 15 amino acids. Germline assignment: CDR1 MNHEY and CDR2 SMNVEV (reference sequence). CDR3 in amino acids: CASSSAGISYNEQFF.

The rearrangement links TRBV7-9 to TRBJ1-2; TCRdb calls TRBD1, which cannot be checked without DNA. The V gene's germline CDR1 is SEHNR and CDR2 FQNEAQ (reference sequence). The CDR3 totals 15 residues. CDR3 in amino acids: CASSLEQGLEDGYTF.

Here the CDR3 reads CASSQGLAGGHNEQFF. The rearrangement uses TRBV4-3 and TRBJ2-1; TCRdb returns TRBD2, unconfirmable since there is no DNA. Germline assignment: CDR1 LGHNA and CDR2 YSLEER. This CDR3 region has 16 residues.

This sequence joins TRBV10-3 and TRBJ1-1. The CDR3 loop spans 13 amino acids. Germline V gene data show CDR1 as ENHRY and CDR2 as SYGVKD. The chain's CDR3 is CAISSPTNTEAFF.

V and J are TRBV6-5 and TRBJ2-1; TCRdb proposes TRBD1, but this gene call is untestable without DNA. CDR3 length: 15 amino acids. The germline V gene encodes CDR1 MNHEY and CDR2 SVGAGI. The CDR3 loop reads CASSLTGGTYNEQFF.

V and J are TRBV29-1 and TRBJ2-1; TCRdb picks TRBD1, but there is no DNA to check that call. CDR3 length: 13 amino acids. Germline CDR1 SQVTM, CDR2 ANQGSEA. The CDR3 loop is CSVADLGGYEQFF.

The chain has TRBV20-1 and TRBJ2-1; the D gene TCRdb calls, TRBD2, cannot be checked with no DNA. The CDR3 contains 14 residues. Germline-derived CDR1 and CDR2 are DFQATT and SNEGSKA (reference sequence). CDR3: CSASSGRAVDEQFF.

The V and J genes are TRBV24-1 and TRBJ2-2. The CDR3 contains 15 residues. Germline V gives CDR1 KGHDR, CDR2 SFDVKD. CDR3 sequence reads: CATSDHRSNTGELFF.